This T cell receptor (beta chain) comes out of a study of blood T cell repertoires in COVID-19. Study-wide context: The analysed material was cDNA or gDNA that came from T cells, B-cell-depleted T cells, or PBMCs.

Trimming took 4 bases from V and 1 from J, leaving 8 bases between them. Germline-derived CDR1 and CDR2 are SGHRS and YFSETQ. This CDR3 has 13 residues. Generated by immunoSEQ multiplex PCR, the TCRdb table keeps only in-frame clones and is missing some. The profile shows approximately 260,000 clones, roughly 80% of them singletons. This chain uses TRBV5-1 with TRBJ2-5; D is possibly TRBD2 (5 bases). The sample comprised peripheral blood. This TCR was recovered from a woman aged 80 or older with active or convalescent COVID-19. The CDR3 DNA sequence: TGCGCCAGCAGCCTCGAGGGCCAAGAGACCCAGTACTTC. This translates into CASSLEGQETQYF.